The clone carrying this TCR beta chain appeared many times. These data come from a study of breast tumors, draining lymph nodes, adjacent tissues. J gave up 1 base and V 5 bases, and 6 bases lay outside the gene matches. Germline CDR1 MNHEY, CDR2 SVGAGI. The length of the CDR3 is 15 residues. TCRdb re-called the multiplex PCR reads through MiXCR, storing one row per CDR3 protein. The data hold about 20,000 distinct CDR3 sequences, with less than 40% observed a single time. The material sequenced was breast tumor tissue. This chain joins TRBV6-5 and TRBJ2-3, with 7 bases matching TRBD2. The TCR was taken from a female donor with breast cancer. Some clones in this sample may be carry-over from other donors' samples. The CDR3 DNA follows: TGTGCCAGCAGTCAAAGGGCGGGAGGCACAGATACGCAGTATTTT. As protein: CASSQRAGGTDTQYF.